This T cell receptor beta chain was observed in a study of shared clonotypes between healthy human individuals. Naive CD8 cells lacked CD45RO and underwent positive selection for CCR7, leaving out terminally differentiated effector memory CD45RA+ cells. Germline CDR1 and CDR2: MNHEY and SMNVEV (reference sequence). The V end lost 6 bases, the J end lost 2 bases, and 32 bases lay between the germline ends. This CDR3 contains 20 residues. At deep level, the assay was performed. Per the original data handling: ImmunoSEQ sequences covered only the junction and lacked quality scores; filtering therefore differed. TCRdb's copy holds only in-frame clones and misses some; the assay was immunoSEQ multiplex PCR. For V, J and clone size, that table is used; D and trimming come from the DNA. The data hold 760,000 or so clones, with about 96% observed a single time.

The chain links TRBV27 to TRBJ2-7; D perhaps matches TRBD2 (6 bases). The sequenced material came from naive CD8+ T cells sorted from blood. This TCR came from a man aged 25 to 40 in good health. CDR3 protein: CASSREGFRPSRDLAYEQYF. The CDR3 coding sequence is TGTGCCAGCAGCCGCGAGGGGTTCCGTCCATCCAGGGACTTAGCCTACGAGCAGTACTTC.